This T cell receptor (beta chain) was found in a study of blood T cell repertoires in COVID-19. Study background: Whether acute or convalescent, the COVID-19 samples came from the United States, Italy and Spain. The cDNA or gDNA used as material had been derived from T cells, B-cell-depleted T cells, or PBMCs.

In the study's own analysis: Nucleated cell counts were estimated from reference gene primer amplification. Generated by immunoSEQ multiplex PCR, the TCRdb table keeps only in-frame clones and is missing some. That table supplies the V and J calls and clone size; D and trimming were determined from the DNA. The sample has fewer than 400,000 clones; 85% to 90% are singletons. Trimming pared 1 base from V and 6 bases from J, leaving 6 bases between. The CDR3 extends over 13 amino acids. The V gene's germline CDR1 is LNHNV and CDR2 YYDKDF (reference sequence). The chain couples TRBV15 to TRBJ2-2; no firm D call. Sequencing was done on a sample of peripheral blood. The sequence came from a young woman with COVID-19, enrolled during active disease. CDR3 in DNA: TGTGCCACCAGCAGAGGGGCCGCCGGGGAGCTGTTTTTT. This codes for CATSRGAAGELFF.